This T cell receptor beta chain derives from a study of beta chain features in type 1 diabetes. This CDR3 has 14 amino acids. Germline V gene data show CDR1 as ENHRY and CDR2 as SYGVKD. After removal of 2 bases from V and 2 bases from J, the junction contained 1 base not matched to a gene. Expressed TCRB transcripts were sequenced, since all the RNA that had been isolated was reverse transcribed. The data were produced by immunoSEQ multiplex PCR, yet TCRdb's version contains in-frame clones alone and is incomplete. The data show roughly 180,000 clones, around 8% seen once. Study outcomes and limitations: Among all four CD4+ subsets, Type 1 diabetes patients had TCRB CDR3s that were moderately but significantly shorter.

With respect to this clone: Its specificity is unknown.

The rearrangement uses TRBV10-3 and TRBJ1-2; TRBD1 agrees at 8 bases. The clonotype was recovered from a middle-aged woman with type 1 diabetes. Sequencing used central memory CD4+ T cells from blood. This CDR3 reads CAISETGGNYGYTF. For the CDR3, the DNA is TGTGCCATCAGTGAGACAGGGGGGAACTATGGCTACACCTTC.